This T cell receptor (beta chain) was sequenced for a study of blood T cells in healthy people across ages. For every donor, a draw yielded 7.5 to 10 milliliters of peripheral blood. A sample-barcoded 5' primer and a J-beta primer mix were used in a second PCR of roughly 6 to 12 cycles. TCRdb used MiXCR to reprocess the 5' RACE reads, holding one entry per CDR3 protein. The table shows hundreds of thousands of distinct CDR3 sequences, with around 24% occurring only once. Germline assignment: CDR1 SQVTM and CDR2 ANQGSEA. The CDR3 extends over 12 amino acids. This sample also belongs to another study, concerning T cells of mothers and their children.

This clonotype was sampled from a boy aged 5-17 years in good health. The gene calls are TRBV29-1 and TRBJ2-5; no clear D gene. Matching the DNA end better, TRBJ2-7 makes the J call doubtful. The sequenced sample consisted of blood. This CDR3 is CSVVTETYEQYF. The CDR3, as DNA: TGCAGCGTTGTTACGGAAACCTACGAGCAGTACTTC.